This T cell receptor (beta chain) came from a study of blood T cells in healthy people across ages. The CDR3 consists of 14 residues. CDR1 is SGHTA, CDR2 FQGNSA, per germline. Primers used in a second PCR of roughly 6 to 11 cycles were a sample-barcoded 5' primer and a J-beta primer mix. Via MiXCR, TCRdb re-called the 5' RACE reads, giving one row per CDR3 protein. Here the sample spans nearly 800,000 distinct CDR3 sequences, just over 55% being singletons. Notes on this clonotype: The junction and the germline gene differ at one end; a read error may be behind it.

Each sample yielded at least 6 million isolated PBMCs. V usage is TRBV7-2 and J usage is TRBJ2-1; D is unclear. The TCR sequence derives from a man aged 35-49 years in good health. Material: blood. The CDR3 nucleotides are TGTGCCAGCAACTTAGGTCCGGTCCCCAATGAGCAGTTCTTC. Translation gives CASNLGPVPNEQFF.